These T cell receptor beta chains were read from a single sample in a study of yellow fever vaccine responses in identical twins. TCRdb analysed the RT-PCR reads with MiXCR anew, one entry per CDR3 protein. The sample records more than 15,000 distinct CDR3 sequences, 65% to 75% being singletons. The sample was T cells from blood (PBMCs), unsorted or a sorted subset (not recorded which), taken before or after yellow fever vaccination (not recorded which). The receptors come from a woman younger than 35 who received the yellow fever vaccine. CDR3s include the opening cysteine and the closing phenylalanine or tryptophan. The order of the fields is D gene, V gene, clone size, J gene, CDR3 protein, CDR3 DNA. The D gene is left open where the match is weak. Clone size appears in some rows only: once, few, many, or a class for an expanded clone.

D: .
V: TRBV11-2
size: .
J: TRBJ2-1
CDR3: CASSLVQSSYNEQFF
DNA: TGTGCCAGCAGCTTAGTACAAAGCTCCTACAATGAGCAGTTCTTC

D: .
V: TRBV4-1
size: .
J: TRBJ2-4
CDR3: CASSQGTGTYDNIQYF
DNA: TGCGCCAGCAGCCAAGGTACCGGGACGTATGACAACATTCAGTACTTC

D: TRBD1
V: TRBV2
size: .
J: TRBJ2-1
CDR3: CASSEAVGTEYNEQFF
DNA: TGTGCCAGCAGTGAAGCGGTGGGGACAGAGTACAATGAGCAGTTCTTC

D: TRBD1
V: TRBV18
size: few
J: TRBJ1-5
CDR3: CASSTGQGRSNQPQHF
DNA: TGTGCCAGCTCAACAGGACAGGGTCGGAGCAATCAGCCCCAGCATTTT

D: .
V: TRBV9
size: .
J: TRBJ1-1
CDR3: CASSVVDRSTEAFF
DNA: TGTGCCAGCAGCGTAGTTGACAGATCCACTGAAGCTTTCTTT

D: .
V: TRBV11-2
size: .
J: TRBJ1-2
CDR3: CASNPGGINYGYTF
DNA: TGTGCCAGCAACCCGGGGGGGATTAACTATGGCTACACCTTC

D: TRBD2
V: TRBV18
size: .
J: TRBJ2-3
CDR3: CASSPPGLGVTDTQYF
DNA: TGTGCCAGCTCACCACCGGGACTAGGAGTTACAGATACGCAGTATTTT

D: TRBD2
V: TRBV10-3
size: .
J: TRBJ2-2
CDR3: CAISQFSGTSAGELFF
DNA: TGTGCCATCAGTCAGTTCTCCGGGACTAGCGCCGGGGAGCTGTTTTTT

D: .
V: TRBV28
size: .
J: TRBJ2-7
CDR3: CASSGSVGYEQYF
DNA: TGTGCCAGCAGTGGATCAGTGGGATACGAGCAGTACTTC

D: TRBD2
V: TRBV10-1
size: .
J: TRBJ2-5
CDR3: CASSGTSEETQYF
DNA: TGCGCCAGCTCGGGGACTAGCGAAGAGACCCAGTACTTC

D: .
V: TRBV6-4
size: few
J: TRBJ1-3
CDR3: CASSYAASGNTIYF
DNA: TGTGCCAGCAGTTATGCTGCCTCTGGAAACACCATATATTTT

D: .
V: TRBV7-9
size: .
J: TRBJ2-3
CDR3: CASSQASFTDTQYF
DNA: TGTGCCAGCAGCCAAGCAAGCTTCACAGATACGCAGTATTTT

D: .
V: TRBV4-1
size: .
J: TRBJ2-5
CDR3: CASSQDAGQNPQETQYF
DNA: TGCGCCAGCAGCCAAGATGCAGGACAGAACCCCCAAGAGACCCAGTACTTC

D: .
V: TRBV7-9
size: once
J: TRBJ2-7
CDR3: CASSLTQGSGEQYF
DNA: TGTGCCAGCAGCTTAACACAGGGTAGTGGCGAGCAGTACTTC

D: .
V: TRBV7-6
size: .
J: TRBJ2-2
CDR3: CASIHSGNTGELFF
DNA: TGTGCCAGCATCCATAGCGGGAACACCGGGGAGCTGTTTTTT

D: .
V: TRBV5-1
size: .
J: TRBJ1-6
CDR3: CASSLRTGYSSPLHF
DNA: TGCGCCAGCAGCTTACGCACAGGGTATAGTTCACCCCTCCACTTT

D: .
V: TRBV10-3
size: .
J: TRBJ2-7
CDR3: CAIRGLRHNEQYF
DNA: TGTGCCATCAGGGGTCTCCGACACAACGAGCAGTACTTC

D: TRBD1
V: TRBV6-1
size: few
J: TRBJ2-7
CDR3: CASSPFTGGDSQYF
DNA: TGTGCCAGCAGCCCCTTTACAGGGGGCGATAGTCAGTACTTC

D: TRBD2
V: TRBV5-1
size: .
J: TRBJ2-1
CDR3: CASRSGLAGGNNEQFF
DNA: TGCGCCAGCAGATCTGGACTAGCGGGGGGGAACAATGAGCAGTTCTTC

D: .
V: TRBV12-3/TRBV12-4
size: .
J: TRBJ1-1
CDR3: CASSTPRGAWTEAFF
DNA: TGTGCCAGCAGTACCCCCCGCGGGGCTTGGACTGAAGCTTTCTTT

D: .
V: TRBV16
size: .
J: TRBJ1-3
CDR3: CASSQTAPSGNTIYF
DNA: TGTGCCAGCAGCCAGACTGCGCCCTCTGGAAACACCATATATTTT

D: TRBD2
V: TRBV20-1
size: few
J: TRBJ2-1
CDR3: CSASISRGGSYNEQFF
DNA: TGCAGTGCTAGTATTTCGCGGGGGGGCTCCTACAATGAGCAGTTCTTC

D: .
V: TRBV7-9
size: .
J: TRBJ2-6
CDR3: CASIGKFSGANVLTF
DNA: TGTGCCAGCATCGGGAAATTCTCTGGGGCCAACGTCCTGACTTTC

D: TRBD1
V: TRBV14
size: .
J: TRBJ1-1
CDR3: CASSRGQVNTEAFF
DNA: TGTGCCAGCAGCAGGGGACAGGTGAACACTGAAGCTTTCTTT

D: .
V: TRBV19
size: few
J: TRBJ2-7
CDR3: CASSAQGYEQYF
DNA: TGTGCCAGTAGTGCACAGGGTTACGAGCAGTACTTC

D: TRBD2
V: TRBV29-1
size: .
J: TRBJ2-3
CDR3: CSAGLAATDTQYF
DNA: TGCAGCGCAGGACTAGCGGCCACAGATACGCAGTATTTT

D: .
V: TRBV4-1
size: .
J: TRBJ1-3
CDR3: CASRQVGDRRLAGNTIYF
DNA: TGCGCCAGCAGGCAAGTAGGAGACAGACGTCTCGCTGGAAACACCATATATTTT

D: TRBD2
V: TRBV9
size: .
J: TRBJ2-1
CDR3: CASSAERGPSYNEQFF
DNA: TGTGCCAGCAGCGCGGAGCGGGGGCCTTCCTACAATGAGCAGTTCTTC

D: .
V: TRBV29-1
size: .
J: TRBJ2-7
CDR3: CSVSPRTQGYEQYF
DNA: TGCAGCGTTTCCCCCCGGACACAGGGCTACGAGCAGTACTTC

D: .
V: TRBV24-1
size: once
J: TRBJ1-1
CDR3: CATSSSPGQNTEAFF
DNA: TGTGCCACCAGTAGCTCCCCAGGGCAGAACACTGAAGCTTTCTTT

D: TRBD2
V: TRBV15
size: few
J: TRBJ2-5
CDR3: CATSRDRTSGHQETQYF
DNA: TGTGCCACCAGCAGAGATCGGACTAGCGGCCACCAAGAGACCCAGTACTTC

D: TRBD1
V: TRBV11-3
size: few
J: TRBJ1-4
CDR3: CASSLLSGTGGKLFF
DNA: TGTGCCAGCAGCCTATTGTCCGGGACAGGGGGAAAACTGTTTTTT

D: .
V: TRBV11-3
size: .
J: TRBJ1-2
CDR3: CASSLGASNYGYTF
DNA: TGTGCCAGCAGCTTAGGCGCAAGTAACTATGGCTACACCTTC

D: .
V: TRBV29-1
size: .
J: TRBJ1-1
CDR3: CSVNGGGNTEAFF
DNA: TGCAGCGTGAACGGCGGCGGGAACACTGAAGCTTTCTTT

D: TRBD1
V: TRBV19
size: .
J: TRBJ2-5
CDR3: CASSPGTGSKTQYF
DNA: TGTGCCAGTAGTCCCGGGACAGGGAGCAAGACCCAGTACTTC

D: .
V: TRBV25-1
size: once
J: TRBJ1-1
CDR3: CASSDTGMNTEAFF
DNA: TGTGCCAGCAGTGACACAGGGATGAACACTGAAGCTTTCTTT

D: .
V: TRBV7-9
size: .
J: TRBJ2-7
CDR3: CASRGTGAVSEQYF
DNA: TGTGCCAGCAGGGGGACGGGGGCAGTCTCCGAGCAGTACTTC

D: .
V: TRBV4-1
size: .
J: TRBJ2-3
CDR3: CASRRTAVDTQYF
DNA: TGCGCCAGCAGACGGACGGCGGTAGATACGCAGTATTTT

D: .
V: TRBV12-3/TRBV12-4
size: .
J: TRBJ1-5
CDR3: CASSLEGYSNQPQHF
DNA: TGTGCCAGCAGTTTAGAGGGCTATAGCAATCAGCCCCAGCATTTT

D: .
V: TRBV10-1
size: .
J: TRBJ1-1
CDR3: CASTRGQNTEAFF
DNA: TGCGCCAGCACCCGGGGGCAGAACACTGAAGCTTTCTTT

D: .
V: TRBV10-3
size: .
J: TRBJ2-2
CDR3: CAIEGPGQTGELFF
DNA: TGTGCCATCGAGGGGCCCGGTCAAACCGGGGAGCTGTTTTTT

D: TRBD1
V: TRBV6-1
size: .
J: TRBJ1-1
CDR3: CASSAGTVNTEAFF
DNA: TGTGCCAGCAGCGCCGGGACAGTGAACACTGAAGCTTTCTTT

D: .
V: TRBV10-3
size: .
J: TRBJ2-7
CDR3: CAISGGGDSPYEQYF
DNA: TGTGCCATCAGTGGTGGGGGGGACAGTCCCTACGAGCAGTACTTC

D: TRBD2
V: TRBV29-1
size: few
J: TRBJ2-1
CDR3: CSVTLQLAGALSYNEQFF
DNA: TGCAGCGTCACTCTTCAACTAGCGGGAGCCCTTTCCTACAATGAGCAGTTCTTC

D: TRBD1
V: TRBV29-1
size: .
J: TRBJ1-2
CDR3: CSVAGTENGYTF
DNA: TGCAGCGTTGCGGGGACAGAGAATGGCTACACCTTC

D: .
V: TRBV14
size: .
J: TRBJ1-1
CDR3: CASSHSLVAFF
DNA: TGTGCCAGCAGCCATAGCCTCGTAGCTTTCTTT

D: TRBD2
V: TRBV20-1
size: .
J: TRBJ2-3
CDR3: CSAGTGTSGTDTQYF
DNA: TGCAGTGCCGGCACCGGGACTAGCGGGACAGATACGCAGTATTTT

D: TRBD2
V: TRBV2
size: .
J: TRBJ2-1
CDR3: CASSVGVAGGHNEQFF
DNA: TGTGCCAGCAGTGTTGGGGTAGCGGGAGGTCACAATGAGCAGTTCTTC

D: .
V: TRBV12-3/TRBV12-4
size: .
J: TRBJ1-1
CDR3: CASSQIRVDTEAFF
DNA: TGTGCCAGCAGCCAGATCCGTGTGGACACTGAAGCTTTCTTT

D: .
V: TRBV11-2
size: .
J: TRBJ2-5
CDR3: CASSLVPGSLAGETQYF
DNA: TGTGCCAGCAGCTTAGTACCAGGGAGCCTCGCGGGTGAGACCCAGTACTTC